This T cell receptor beta chain appears in the sequencing data of a study of CD8 T cells in Susac syndrome. Germline loops: CDR1 MDHEN, CDR2 SYDVKM. The CDR3 extends over 14 amino acids. Trimming at V came to 4 bases and at J to 4 bases, leaving 3 bases not matched to a gene. It was with random hexamers that roughly 0.45 to 1 ug RNA was reverse transcribed. Each CDR3 protein gets one entry after TCRdb re-called the immunoSEQ multiplex PCR reads with MiXCR. The table records 65,000 to 100,000 distinct CDR3 sequences, 90% to 97% of them present only once. Sequenced material: CD8+ T cells from PBMCs. The clonotype comes from a human donor with Susac syndrome. V and J are TRBV28 and TRBJ2-7; 11 bases map to TRBD2. The CDR3 bases are TGTGCCAGCAGTTCTAGCGGGAGGTCGTACGAGCAGTACTTC. Protein product: CASSSSGRSYEQYF.